A single T cell receptor beta chain is shown here with its context. This specimen belongs to a study of blood T cells in healthy people across ages. A second PCR, run for about 7 to 11 cycles, used a sample-barcoded 5' primer plus a J-beta primer mix. From the 5' RACE reads, TCRdb called clonotypes with MiXCR, one entry per CDR3 protein. The sample shows approximately 800,000 distinct CDR3 sequences, around 68% of them seen only once. Trimming removed 1 base from V and 4 bases from J, with 14 bases in between. Germline lookup yields CDR1 SGDLS and CDR2 YYNGEE. CDR3 length: 16 residues. The sequence was obtained from a man aged 30-40 years in good health. V is TRBV9 and J is TRBJ1-4; D not certain. The material sequenced was blood. CDR3 nucleotide sequence: TGTGCCAGCAGCGTAAGCCCGGAACTCCATAATGAAAAACTGTTTTTT. This sequence encodes CASSVSPELHNEKLFF.